These T cell receptor beta chains were read from a single sample in a study of blood T cell repertoires in COVID-19. The assay was immunoSEQ multiplex PCR, and TCRdb's table has in-frame clones only and misses some. This repertoire shows about 240,000 clones, roughly 82% found once; its top ten account for about 4.5%. Specimen: peripheral blood. The receptors were sampled from an older woman with acute or convalescent COVID-19. The CDR3 runs from the conserved cysteine through the conserved F or W.

v_call | cdr3_aa
TRBV19 | CASSPGTGMNTEAFF
TRBV25-1 | CASSEFRGNGNTIYF
TRBV10-1 | CASSAGTGGTGELFF
TRBV10-3 | CAISEQGLGNQPQHF
TRBV5-1 | CASSLEGSRTEAFF
TRBV19 | CASSLQGKNTEAFF
TRBV18 | CASSPRAGNNSPLHF
TRBV3-1/TRBV3-2 | CASSQDFGGAPETQYF
TRBV4-1 | CASSQDPSGGPKETQYF
TRBV5-5 | CASSTFPSGASTDTQYF
TRBV19 | CASSLEGSGAQRGRKTQYF
TRBV5-4 | CASSLGGGAETQYF
TRBV4-3 | CASSHQDGGVGNTEAFF
TRBV19 | CASGDIEQFF
TRBV6-2/TRBV6-3 | CASSYRLATDTQYF
TRBV7-2 | CASSLPLPRELFF
TRBV5-6 | CASSSSGGYTGELFF
TRBV19 | CASHTLGQGATNYGYTF
TRBV28 | CASSVPGFNYGYTF
TRBV29-1 | CSVAGAAGIENTIYF
TRBV7-2 | CASSFSAGSYEQFF
TRBV19 | CATSTGPYGYTF
TRBV28 | CASSSPQGGNQPQHF
TRBV6-6 | CASIPQGNYGYTF
TRBV18 | CASSPGVTNYGYTF
TRBV29-1 | CSVEDLERGNTGELFF
TRBV9 | CASSVELAGGLDTQYF
TRBV3-1/TRBV3-2 | CASSTSSWGGNSPLHF
TRBV7-2 | CASSPGGVPNTEAFF
TRBV7-2 | CASSDITGGNQPQHF
TRBV7-9 | CASSWGQGDSPLHF
TRBV27 | CASRKAVHISYEQYF
TRBV3-1/TRBV3-2 | CASSRTRGEGSPLHF
TRBV3-1/TRBV3-2 | CASSQPGQFFFF
TRBV11-3 | CASSPGLGGTDTQYF
TRBV6-4 | CASSDSERSGYTF
TRBV15 | CATSRDFGGVKNIQYF
TRBV7-2 | CASSSAGRRNTEAFF
TRBV28 | CASSLQGLYQPQHF
TRBV4-3 | CASSQAPSGGWSSGNEQFF
TRBV10-1 | CASSVSRRRSYEQYF
TRBV29-1 | CSVESRTGTYEQYF
TRBV7-9 | CASVGTSEAFF
TRBV28 | CASSSGQYEQYF
TRBV21-1 | CASSKEWAGGENYGYTF
TRBV3-1/TRBV3-2 | CASSLKGRGTEAFF
TRBV12-3/TRBV12-4 | CASSFSSGTVLF
TRBV5-1 | CASTLTPTRAPYEQYF
TRBV2 | CASSELRRFRSGENQPQHF
TRBV11-2 | CASSSDRAETQYF
TRBV4-3 | CASSRSTGRNEKLFF